The entry that follows covers one TCR beta chain sequence. Its specificity is not known. Several immunoSEQ plates received, in even portions, the genomic DNA of each subset. The protocol was immunoSEQ multiplex PCR, while the TCRdb copy is restricted to in-frame clones and leaves out a portion. The table shows millions of clones, with roughly 91% occurring only once. It was CD45RO-negative cells, positively selected for CCR7, that made up naive CD8 cells, with terminally differentiated effector memory CD45RA+ cells excluded. These data belong to a study of shared clonotypes between healthy human individuals. Study-wide points: The expectation was that sequencing depth would affect clonotype sharing among donors.

V was pared by 2 bases and J by 2 bases, with 16 bases between. This CDR3 contains 16 residues. Looked up from germline, CDR1 is MNHEY and CDR2 is SVGAGI. The rearrangement joins TRBV6-5 to TRBJ2-7; D may match TRBD1 or TRBD2 (5 bases each). Sequences were obtained from naive CD8+ T cells from PBMCs. This sequence originates from a man between 18 and 35 years old in good health. Some clones in this sample may be carry-over from other donors' samples. The DNA of the CDR3 is TGTGCCAGCAGTTACGAGGGGTGGGAGTCCCCCTACGAGCAGTACTTC. Amino acids: CASSYEGWESPYEQYF.